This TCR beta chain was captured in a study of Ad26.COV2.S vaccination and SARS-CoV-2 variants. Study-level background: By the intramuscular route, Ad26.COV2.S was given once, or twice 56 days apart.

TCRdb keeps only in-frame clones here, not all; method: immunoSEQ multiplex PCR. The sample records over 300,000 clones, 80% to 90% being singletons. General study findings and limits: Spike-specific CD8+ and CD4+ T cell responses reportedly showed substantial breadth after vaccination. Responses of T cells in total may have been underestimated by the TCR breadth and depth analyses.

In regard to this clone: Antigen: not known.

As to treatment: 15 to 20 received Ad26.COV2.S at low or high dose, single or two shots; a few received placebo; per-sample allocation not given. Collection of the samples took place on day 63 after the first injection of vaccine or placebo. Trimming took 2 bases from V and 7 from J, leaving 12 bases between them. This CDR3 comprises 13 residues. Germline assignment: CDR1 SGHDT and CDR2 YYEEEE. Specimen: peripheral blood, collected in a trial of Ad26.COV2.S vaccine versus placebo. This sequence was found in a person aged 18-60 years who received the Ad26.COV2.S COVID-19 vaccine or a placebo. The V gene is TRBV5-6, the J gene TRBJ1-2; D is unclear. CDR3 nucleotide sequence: TGTGCCAGCAGCTTCGGTTGGGGAGGTGGCTACACCTTC. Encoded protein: CASSFGWGGGYTF.